This TCR beta chain was identified in a study of radiotherapy plus CTLA-4 blockade in lung cancer. Study as a whole: Disease control was seen in approximately 31% of patients, objective responses in roughly 17%. Study outcomes and limitations: TCR clones originating in tumors grew in number in blood after radiotherapy plus ipilimumab. How blood T cell clones changed early, along with interferon-beta, reportedly forecast response best.

On this clone itself: Its antigen is not identified.

Germline-derived CDR1 and CDR2 are MNHEY and SVGAGI. Trimming pared 7 bases from V and 7 bases from J, leaving 17 bases between. The CDR3 length is 14 residues. Generated by immunoSEQ multiplex PCR, the TCRdb table keeps only in-frame clones and is missing some. The sample has 30,000 to 45,000 clones, about 73% seen once. It was focal radiation plus CTLA-4 blockade with ipilimumab that patients with chemo-refractory metastatic non-small-cell lung cancer received. The TCR comes from a human donor with non-small cell lung cancer who had stable disease on radiotherapy plus ipilimumab. The specimen comprised peripheral blood, sampled from a patient treated with radiotherapy plus ipilimumab. V usage is TRBV6-5 and J usage is TRBJ2-1, with D tentatively TRBD1 (6 bases). The CDR3 here is CASNPGAPLNEQFF. Written as DNA, the CDR3 is TGTGCCAGCAATCCAGGGGCCCCACTAAATGAGCAGTTCTTC.